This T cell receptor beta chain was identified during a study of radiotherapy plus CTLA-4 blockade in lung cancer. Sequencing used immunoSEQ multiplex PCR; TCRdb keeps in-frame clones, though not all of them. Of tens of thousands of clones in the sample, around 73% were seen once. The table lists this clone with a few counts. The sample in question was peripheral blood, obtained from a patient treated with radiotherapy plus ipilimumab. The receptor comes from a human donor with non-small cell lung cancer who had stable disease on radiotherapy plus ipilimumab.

CDR3 amino acids: CASSAEPNYGYTF. As DNA, the CDR3 is TGTGCCAGCAGTGCCGAACCCAACTATGGCTACACCTTC. The chain uses TRBV2 and TRBJ1-2; D gene ambiguous. Germline lookup yields CDR1 SNHLY and CDR2 FYNNEI. The CDR3 consists of 13 residues. V lost 4 bases to trimming and J lost 2 bases, with 8 bases between them.